The T cell receptor beta chain under discussion was sequenced for a study of chemoradiotherapy in HPV16-positive cancers (dated 2022 in TCRdb). Background for the entire study: Candidate HPV-specific T-cell clones and common TCR motifs were defined through functional T-cell assays on cells from two HPV16-positive patients. Whether T-cell immunity against the HPV oncoproteins E6 and E7 changes during chemoradiotherapy and whether survival is affected by this immunity were examined in the study. The candidate HPV-specific TCRs and motifs were then tracked in TCR repertoires from about 93 patients with HPV-related cancers. The research as a whole found: Among HPV16-positive patients, expansion of HPV-responsive T cells during chemoradiotherapy was associated with better recurrence-free survival. Only two HPV16-positive patients were used to derive the functional definition of HPV-specific T cells, and the survival association was reported for HPV16-positive patients. Expansion of candidate HPV-specific clones and E7-related TCR motifs was observed in the tumor microenvironment during treatment, whereas no such expansion was observed for non-HPV-specific T cells.

Library generation was performed with the immunoSEQ multiplex PCR assay. Drawn from immuneACCESS, this table holds only the in-frame rearrangements with V and J called that TCRdb kept. Clones are partly lost; checked studies trace under half to an unresolved V gene and leave the rest unexplained. This sample gives about 450 clones in total; 87% of them show up just once. The ten largest clones represent under 8% of the sample. On this clone itself: Which antigen it targets is not known. No base-level quality is on record; no much larger clone is a single base apart.

From the germline V gene (reference sequence), CDR1 is GTSNPN and CDR2 is SVGIG. Counted from cysteine to phenylalanine, this CDR3 has 16 amino acids. The DNA shown is the 48-base CDR3, in frame from base 1. A distance of 12 bases separates the germline ends of V and J, which lose 0 bases and 0 bases respectively. Because repertoires were sampled repeatedly during chemoradiotherapy, clonal expansion in the tumor microenvironment could be followed. The sequence derives from a human donor with HPV-associated anogenital cancer. The chain employs TRBV30 and TRBJ1-3; tentative D gene TRBD1, with 5 bases matching. Sequencing was performed on tumor tissue, taken from a patient who underwent chemoradiotherapy. The nucleotide sequence is given as TGTGCCTGGAGTGTAAGGGGCGGCTCCTCTGGAAACACCATATATTTT. Its protein reads: CAWSVRGGSSGNTIYF.